This record concerns one TCR beta chain sequence. Its antigen is still unknown. CD4+ cells and CD8+ cells were each obtained through positive magnetic bead selection, and their purity was assessed by flow cytometry. The data belong to a study of somatic mutations in cytotoxic T cells in rheumatoid arthritis. The wider study: The researchers flow-sorted some T-cell populations stained with V beta antibodies and got nearly 100% purity, and these included V beta1+ cells sequenced for TCRB. Study results and caveats: The study found that the largest CD8+ clone exceeded 20% of CD8+ cells in about an eighth of the roughly 65 patients.

The data were produced by immunoSEQ multiplex PCR, yet TCRdb's version contains in-frame clones alone and is incomplete. This repertoire shows tens of thousands of clones, less than 85% found once; its top ten account for around 3%. This clonotype was obtained from a man aged 40-49 years in good health. The sequencing input was CD8+ T cells sorted from blood.

The CDR3 region is CASSYGTAGKLFF. The CDR3 region has the DNA TGTGCCAGCAGTTACGGGACAGCCGGAAAACTGTTTTTT. The chain carries TRBV6-5 and TRBJ1-4; 7 nucleotides match TRBD1. The CDR3 is made up of 13 amino acids. V dropped 2 bases and J dropped 10; count of bases not matched to a gene: 4. Per the germline V gene, CDR1 is MNHEY and CDR2 is SVGAGI.